The rows below give T cell receptor beta chains drawn from one sample of a study of cytotoxic CD8 clonotypes in ibrutinib-treated CLL. Clones were read by immunoSEQ multiplex PCR, and TCRdb kept only the in-frame ones, dropping some. The data show some 35,000 clones, about 70% seen once. The sample was PBMCs, taken at disease progression, from a patient treated with ibrutinib. The receptor set was obtained from a human donor with chronic lymphocytic leukemia. Both conserved end residues are trimmed from each CDR3. Fields, in order: V gene, J gene, clone size, CDR3 protein. Part of the rows lack a size; the others show once, few, many or a class for expanded clones.

TRBV6-1	TRBJ2-7	NA	ASSEAQGSPYEQY
TRBV2	TRBJ2-1	many	ASSFLAGHNEQF
TRBV27	TRBJ1-2	medium-sized	ASSSLEANYGYT
TRBV11-3	TRBJ2-7	NA	ASSHGTGAYEQY
TRBV7-9	TRBJ2-1	once	ASSPPGSKYNEQF
TRBV5-1	TRBJ2-7	NA	ASSLGGTGGYEQY
TRBV7-9	TRBJ2-7	NA	ASSLVGGSYEQY
TRBV6-1	TRBJ1-3	large	ASSESLSGNTIY
TRBV19	TRBJ1-2	NA	ASKKNYGYT
TRBV9	TRBJ2-3	NA	ASSVVASGLWGDTQY
TRBV9	TRBJ2-5	NA	ASSKLGQSFGQETQY
TRBV6-5	TRBJ1-3	few	ASSLRDGSGNTIY
TRBV5-4	TRBJ2-6	NA	ASSPMGSGANVLT
TRBV10-3	TRBJ1-2	NA	AISDGTGRPKYGYT
TRBV7-9	TRBJ1-1	NA	ASSPQGTEAF
TRBV7-6	TRBJ1-1	NA	ASSLGDRGNTEAF
TRBV5-4	TRBJ2-3	once	ASSLEAGTDTQY